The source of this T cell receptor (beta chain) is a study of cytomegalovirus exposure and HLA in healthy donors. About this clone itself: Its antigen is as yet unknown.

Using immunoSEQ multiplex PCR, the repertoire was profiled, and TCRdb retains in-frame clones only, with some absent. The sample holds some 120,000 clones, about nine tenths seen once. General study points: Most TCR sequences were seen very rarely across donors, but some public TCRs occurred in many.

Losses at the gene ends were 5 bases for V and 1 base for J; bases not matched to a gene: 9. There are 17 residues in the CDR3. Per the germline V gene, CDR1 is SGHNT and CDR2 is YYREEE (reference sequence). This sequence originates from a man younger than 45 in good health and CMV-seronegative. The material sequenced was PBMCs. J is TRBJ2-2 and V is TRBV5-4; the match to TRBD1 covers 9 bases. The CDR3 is CASRQGAREGNTGELFF. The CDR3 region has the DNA TGTGCCAGCAGACAGGGGGCAAGGGAGGGGAACACCGGGGAGCTGTTTTTT.